This TCR beta chain comes out of a study (dated by TCRdb to about 2013). The listed sequencing device is Illumina Genome Analyzer IIx. The raw public data were reprocessed by TCRdb itself: fastp quality trimming at Q25, MiXCR clonotype calling, in-frame beta chains only. Each CDR3 protein appears once, grouped with its most common genes and DNA. For this sample there are about 15,000 distinct CDR3 sequences; around 35% appear just once. 15% to 20% of the sample is taken by the ten largest. This clonotype occurred many times. No antigen is known for it. Per-nucleotide qualities are absent, and no much larger clonotype sits a single base away. The CDR3 runs 16 amino acids, cysteine and phenylalanine included. This entry keeps only the CDR3 DNA: 48 bases, framed from base 1. Clipping removes 3 bases from V and 3 bases from J, with 11 as the unmatched junction base count. From the germline V gene, CDR1 is LGHNA and CDR2 is YNFKEQ.

The receptor was derived from a human donor. The sequence links TRBV4-2 to TRBJ2-7; TRBD2 fits 7 bases in the junction. Sequenced: blood. The CDR3 in this case is CASSQGGQGGFYEQYF. At the DNA level, the sequence is TGTGCCAGCAGCCAGGGAGGTCAGGGAGGGTTCTACGAGCAGTACTTC.